What follows are 32 T cell receptor beta chains derived from one specimen sequenced in a study of OX40 agonist ivuxolimab in advanced cancers. The table came from immunoSEQ multiplex PCR; TCRdb's copy has only in-frame clones and leaves some out. The table lists about 67,000 clones, about 87% of them singletons. The source was CD4+ or CD8+ T cells sorted from blood, collected in a trial of the OX40 agonist ivuxolimab. Receptors originate from an adult with an advanced solid tumor such as melanoma, head and neck, liver or kidney cancer.

The J gene is TRBJ2-1, the V gene TRBV5-4; 8 positions agree with TRBD1. Germline loops: CDR1 SGHNT, CDR2 YYREEE (reference sequence). The V and J ends lost 4 bases and 7 bases, in that order; junction bases with no gene match: 4. CDR3 length: 13 residues. DNA for the CDR3: TGTGCCAGCAGCCGCTACAGGGGGAATGAGCAGTTCTTC. This gives the protein CASSRYRGNEQFF.

This clone was counted a single time. CDR3 sequence: CASSVRRDTEAFF. The CDR3, as DNA: TGTGCCAGCAGTGTCCGCAGGGACACTGAAGCTTTCTTT. This chain links TRBV2 with TRBJ1-1; TRBD1 might be the D (5 bases). V was shortened by 4 bases and J by 3 bases, with 9 bases between the two germline ends. The CDR3 extends over 13 amino acids. In germline, CDR1 is SNHLY, CDR2 FYNNEI.

This clone was picked up a small number of times. The J gene is TRBJ1-1, the V gene TRBV7-2; the match to TRBD1 covers 12 bases. Germline lookup yields CDR1 SGHTA and CDR2 FQGNSA. There are 15 residues in the CDR3. V gave up 3 bases and J gave up 7 bases; unmatched junction bases: 6. CDR3 amino acids: CASSLGQGAWLEAFF. The DNA of the CDR3 is TGTGCCAGCAGCTTGGGACAGGGGGCATGGCTTGAAGCTTTCTTT.

The CDR3 is CASSSFLHEQYF. Here the CDR3 DNA reads TGTGCCAGCAGTTCCTTTCTACACGAGCAGTACTTC. V and J are TRBV6-5 and TRBJ2-7; D unresolved. There are 12 residues in the CDR3. Germline V lookup: CDR1 MNHEY, CDR2 SVGAGI. The V end was cut by 4 bases, the J end by 5 bases, with 9 bases between.

V and J are TRBV9 and TRBJ2-7; D might be TRBD2 (6 bases). Trimming pared 0 bases from V and 4 bases from J, leaving 14 bases between. There are 15 residues in the CDR3. The germline CDR1 and CDR2 sequences are SGDLS and YYNGEE. The CDR3 DNA is TGTGCCAGCAGCGTAGGTTCCGGGACTGCATACGAGCAGTACTTC. As protein: CASSVGSGTAYEQYF.

The chain joins TRBV28 to TRBJ1-2; 10 nucleotides align to TRBD1. The germline gives CDR1 MDHEN, CDR2 SYDVKM. V lost 5 bases and J lost 7; bases outside the gene matches: 10. This CDR3 region has 15 residues. The CDR3 DNA sequence: TGTGCCAGCAGTCTCCAGACAGGGGGCGCGCGTGGCTACACCTTC. Translation gives CASSLQTGGARGYTF.

The V call is TRBV5-4, the J call TRBJ2-7; no clear D gene. CDR1 is SGHNT, CDR2 YYREEE, per germline (reference sequence). The V end lost 4 bases, the J end lost 3 bases, and 17 bases lay between the germline ends. There are 15 residues in the CDR3. CDR3 residues: CASSQDFGPYYEQYF. CDR3 DNA: TGTGCCAGCAGCCAGGATTTCGGGCCTTACTACGAGCAGTACTTC. Using reference TRBV5-4 and TRBJ2-7 for the parts outside the CDR3, the full variable domain is ETGVTQSPTHLIKTRGQQVTLRCSSQSGHNTVSWYQQALGQGPQFIFQYYREEENGRGNFPPRFSGLQFPNYSSELNVNALELDDSALYLCASSQDFGPYYEQYFGPGTRLTVT.

This clone came up once. V usage is TRBV5-4 and J usage is TRBJ2-7; D may be TRBD2 (5 bases). V dropped 1 base and J dropped 7 bases, with 15 bases sitting between them. The CDR3 extends over 14 amino acids. The germline V gene encodes CDR1 SGHNT and CDR2 YYREEE (reference sequence). CDR3 DNA: TGTGCCAGCAGCTTGTCCAGCGGCAACCCTGAGCAGTACTTC. Encoded protein: CASSLSSGNPEQYF.

This clone has only one observation. V is TRBV27 and J is TRBJ2-5; D remains ambiguous. The ends were cut back, 6 bases at V and 0 bases at J, with 5 bases in the middle. Germline loops: CDR1 MNHEY, CDR2 SMNVEV (reference sequence). The length of the CDR3 is 12 residues. In nucleotides, the CDR3 is TGTGCCAGCAGAAATTACCAAGAGACCCAGTACTTC. It encodes CASRNYQETQYF.

The chain carries TRBV6-1 and TRBJ1-1, with D tentatively TRBD1 (5 bases). Germline V gives CDR1 MNHNS, CDR2 SASEGT. This CDR3 has 15 amino acids. V was clipped by 8 bases and J by 0 bases, with 16 bases between them. CDR3 coding DNA: TGTGCCAGCCATCGGTCGACAGTGATGAACACTGAAGCTTTCTTT. It specifies CASHRSTVMNTEAFF.

This clone was seen once. The chain uses TRBV5-1 and TRBJ1-1; D may be TRBD1 (6 bases). The CDR3 is 18 residues long. Trimming removed 4 bases from V and 0 bases from J, with 22 bases in between. The V gene's germline CDR1 is SGHRS and CDR2 YFSETQ. CDR3 residues: CASSPLPGDGSLNTEAFF. The CDR3 bases are TGCGCCAGCAGCCCGCTTCCAGGGGACGGCTCCCTGAACACTGAAGCTTTCTTT.

A single count supports this clone. V gene TRBV5-6 combines with J gene TRBJ2-3, with 9 bases fitting TRBD2. CDR1 is SGHDT and CDR2 is YYEEEE in the germline V gene. V shed 0 bases, J shed 0 bases, and the junction held 5 bases outside the gene matches. CDR3 length: 17 amino acids. This CDR3 reads CASSLGLADLSTDTQYF. Here the CDR3 DNA reads TGTGCCAGCAGCTTGGGACTAGCGGACCTTAGCACAGATACGCAGTATTTT.

The chain employs TRBV7-9 and TRBJ1-5, with 7 nucleotides matching TRBD1. The CDR3 has 13 residues. Losses at the gene ends were 5 bases for V and 7 bases for J; bases not matched to a gene: 5. In germline, CDR1 is SEHNR, CDR2 FQNEAQ (reference sequence). CDR3 region: CASSGTGEQPQHF. The CDR3 bases are TGTGCCAGCAGCGGTACAGGGGAGCAGCCCCAGCATTTT.

This clone was seen more than once but under ten times. This chain connects TRBV7-2 to TRBJ2-6; the match to TRBD1 covers 7 bases. The CDR3 totals 18 residues. Losses at the gene ends were 3 bases for V and 0 bases for J; bases not matched to a gene: 8. Germline V CDR1 and CDR2: SGHTA, FQGNSA. The CDR3, as DNA: TGTGCCAGCAGCTTCCTCCGGGACAGTATCTCTGGGGCCAACGTCCTGACTTTC. Protein product: CASSFLRDSISGANVLTF.

The chain recombines TRBV2 with TRBJ2-5; TRBD2 aligns across 10 bases. Germline loops: CDR1 SNHLY, CDR2 FYNNEI. The CDR3 covers 16 residues. V lost 1 base to trimming and J lost 6 bases; unmatched junction nucleotides: 8. CDR3 region: CASSEEATSGAKTQYF. As DNA, the CDR3 is TGTGCCAGCAGTGAAGAGGCTACTAGCGGGGCGAAGACCCAGTACTTC.

This chain uses TRBV5-5 with TRBJ2-7, with 8 bases lining up with TRBD1. Per the germline V gene, CDR1 is SGHKS and CDR2 is YYEKEE (reference sequence). With V trimmed by 0 bases and J by 0 bases, 11 bases remained unmatched. The CDR3 sequence is 18 residues long. CDR3 loop: CASSLVGDGTGASYEQYF. In DNA, the CDR3 is TGTGCCAGCAGCTTGGTAGGGGATGGGACAGGTGCCTCCTACGAGCAGTACTTC.

The V call is TRBV11-3, the J call TRBJ1-2, with D hard to call. Looked up from germline, CDR1 is SGHNT and CDR2 is YENEEA. The germline V and J ends were trimmed by 4 bases and 1 base, with 10 bases remaining between them. CDR3 length: 14 residues. This CDR3 is CASSSEPNNYGYTF. The CDR3 DNA follows: TGTGCCAGCAGCTCCGAACCGAATAACTATGGCTACACCTTC.

The chain employs TRBV5-6 and TRBJ2-6, with D perhaps given as TRBD1 or TRBD2 (6 bases each). The CDR3 has 18 residues. Germline V gene sequence: CDR1 SGHDT, CDR2 YYEEEE. The V and J ends lost 4 bases and 2 bases respectively, with 19 bases between them. The CDR3 coding sequence is TGTGCCAGCAGCCGGGTGGGGGGCCTTTTTACTGGGGCCAACGTCCTGACTTTC. Its translation: CASSRVGGLFTGANVLTF.

This sequence joins TRBV9 and TRBJ2-3; 13 bases match TRBD2. The germline V gene has CDR1 SGDLS and CDR2 YYNGEE. Trimming removed 0 bases from V and 0 bases from J; junction bases left unmatched: 4. This CDR3 contains 18 residues. Written as DNA, the CDR3 is TGTGCCAGCAGCGTAGGGACTAGCGGGGGTCTCAGCACAGATACGCAGTATTTT. Its translation: CASSVGTSGGLSTDTQYF.

The chain combines TRBV2 with TRBJ1-1, with TRBD1 matching over 9 bases. V shed 1 base and J 4 bases; nucleotides not matched to a gene: 1. Germline V gene data show CDR1 as SNHLY and CDR2 as FYNNEI. The length of the CDR3 is 14 residues. The CDR3 DNA sequence: TGTGCCAGCAGTGAAGAGACAGGGGGCACTGAAGCTTTCTTT. Translated, it gives CASSEETGGTEAFF.

This chain connects TRBV6-1 to TRBJ1-2, with 9 positions matching TRBD1. Germline values: CDR1 MNHNS, CDR2 SASEGT. Trimming took 4 bases from V and 2 from J; bases not matched to a gene: 11. The CDR3 loop spans 17 amino acids. The CDR3 loop is CASSVLLGQGSNYGYTF. Written as DNA, the CDR3 is TGTGCCAGCAGTGTCCTCCTGGGACAGGGAAGCAACTATGGCTACACCTTC.

The chain recombines TRBV28 with TRBJ1-3; tentatively, D is TRBD1 (6 bases). V dropped 2 bases and J dropped 2 bases, with 13 bases sitting between them. The CDR3 has 16 amino acids. Germline V gives CDR1 MDHEN, CDR2 SYDVKM. In DNA form, the CDR3 reads TGTGCCAGCAGTTTAAATCTGGGGGCTACTGGAAACACCATATATTTT. This sequence encodes CASSLNLGATGNTIYF.

The chain uses TRBV19 and TRBJ2-5; either TRBD1 or TRBD2 may fit D (5 bases each). CDR3 length: 13 residues. Trimming pared 10 bases from V and 6 bases from J, leaving 18 bases between. The germline V gene encodes CDR1 LNHDA and CDR2 SQIVND (reference sequence). CDR3 residues: CATTRGGSQTQYF. DNA for the CDR3: TGTGCCACCACTAGGGGCGGCTCACAGACCCAGTACTTC.

This sequence joins TRBV5-4 and TRBJ1-1; D may be TRBD1 (6 bases). V was cut by 6 bases and J by 1 base, with 13 bases left in between. CDR1 SGHNT and CDR2 YYREEE come from the germline V gene (reference sequence). There are 14 residues in the CDR3. The CDR3 loop reads CASNYGQRNTEAFF. In nucleotides, the CDR3 is TGTGCCAGCAACTACGGACAGAGGAACACTGAAGCTTTCTTT.

The rearrangement joins TRBV19 to TRBJ1-1, with no clear D. This CDR3 contains 11 residues. Germline loops: CDR1 LNHDA, CDR2 SQIVND (reference sequence). V was trimmed by 3 bases and J by 7 bases, leaving 6 bases between them. CDR3 in amino acids: CASSIGREAFF. The CDR3 nucleotides are TGTGCCAGTAGTATCGGGCGTGAAGCTTTCTTT.

The chain links TRBV7-2 to TRBJ1-5; D perhaps matches TRBD1 (5 bases). The CDR3 has 15 amino acids. CDR1 and CDR2 (germline): SGHTA, FQGNSA. The ends were cut back, 0 bases at V and 4 bases at J, with 10 bases in the middle. CDR3: CASSLARGENQPQHF. The DNA for the CDR3 is TGTGCCAGCAGCTTAGCTAGGGGAGAAAATCAGCCCCAGCATTTT.

This chain connects TRBV2 to TRBJ1-1; a possible D gene is TRBD1 (5 bases). CDR3 size: 12 residues. CDR1 and CDR2 from the germline V gene are SNHLY and FYNNEI. Trimming stripped 3 bases from V and 9 bases from J, with 11 bases between. The CDR3 region has the DNA TGTGCCAGCAGTGAGGGGGGAAGGAAAGCTTTCTTT. Translating it yields CASSEGGRKAFF.

The chain is built from TRBV4-1 and TRBJ2-2, with 9 positions matching TRBD1. After removal of 6 bases from V and 8 bases from J, the junction contained 13 bases not matched to a gene. The germline V gene has CDR1 MGHRA and CDR2 YSYEKL. The CDR3 totals 16 residues. The CDR3 loop is CASRRTGTGRGGELFF. For the CDR3, the DNA is TGCGCCAGCAGACGGACCGGGACAGGGCGTGGAGGGGAGCTGTTTTTT.

The chain carries TRBV11-3 and TRBJ1-1; 7 bases are a match to TRBD1. The CDR3 spans 14 residues. Trimming took 1 base from V and 8 from J; bases not matched to a gene: 7. CDR1 SGHNT and CDR2 YENEEA come from the germline V gene. The CDR3 DNA follows: TGTGCCAGCAGCTTAGGACAGGGACATGAGGAAGCTTTCTTT. Its translation: CASSLGQGHEEAFF.

This clone was detected only a few times. Written as DNA, the CDR3 is TGTGCCTGGAAGACGGGGGAGCTGTTTTTT. Protein: CAWKTGELFF. This rearrangement joins TRBV30 to TRBJ2-2, with D unresolved. The CDR3 spans 10 residues. Trimming took 4 bases from V and 8 from J, leaving 5 bases between them. CDR1 GTSNPN and CDR2 SVGIG come from the germline V gene (reference sequence). Looking up the rest from reference TRBV30 and TRBJ2-2 gives the full variable domain: SQTIHQWPATLVQPVGSPLSLECTVEGTSNPNLYWYRQAAGRGLQLLFYSVGIGQISSEVPQNLSASRPQDRQFILSSKKLLLSDSGFYLCAWKTGELFFGEGSRLTVL.

V usage is TRBV28 and J usage is TRBJ1-2; D remains unclear. The CDR3 runs 12 residues. The V end lost 6 bases, the J end lost 8 bases, and 13 bases lay between the germline ends. The germline V gene encodes CDR1 MDHEN and CDR2 SYDVKM. Written as DNA, the CDR3 is TGTGCCAGCAGCCCGTCACTGCGCGGCTACACCTTC. Its translation: CASSPSLRGYTF.

V usage is TRBV4-1 and J usage is TRBJ2-5; possible D gene TRBD2, 6 bases. Trimming removed 3 bases from V and 4 bases from J, with 15 bases in between. Germline V lookup: CDR1 MGHRA, CDR2 YSYEKL. The CDR3 spans 15 residues. The DNA of the CDR3 is TGCGCCAGCAGCCACCGAGGTCGGGGGAGAGAGACCCAGTACTTC. This codes for CASSHRGRGRETQYF.